This TCR beta chain was obtained from a study of blood T cell repertoires in COVID-19. For the study at large: In each case, the material was cDNA or gDNA derived from T cells, B-cell-depleted T cells, or PBMCs.

Germline CDR1 reads SGHTA; CDR2 reads FQGNSA. V lost 2 bases and J lost 0; bases outside the gene matches: 6. The CDR3 length is 18 residues. In the original workflow: The assay estimated nucleated cells by amplifying reference gene primers. The table came from immunoSEQ multiplex PCR; TCRdb's copy has only in-frame clones and leaves some out. V and J calls and clone size are copied from that table; D and trimming were computed from the DNA. The table shows some 100,000 clones, with almost 85% occurring only once. Sequencing input: peripheral blood. The gene calls are TRBV7-2 and TRBJ2-4; 11 bases line up with TRBD2. The origin of this receptor is a man in his fifties with active or convalescent COVID-19. CDR3 sequence: CASSLLLAGALAKNIQYF. CDR3 coding DNA: TGTGCCAGCAGCTTACTACTAGCGGGGGCCCTAGCCAAAAACATTCAGTACTTC.